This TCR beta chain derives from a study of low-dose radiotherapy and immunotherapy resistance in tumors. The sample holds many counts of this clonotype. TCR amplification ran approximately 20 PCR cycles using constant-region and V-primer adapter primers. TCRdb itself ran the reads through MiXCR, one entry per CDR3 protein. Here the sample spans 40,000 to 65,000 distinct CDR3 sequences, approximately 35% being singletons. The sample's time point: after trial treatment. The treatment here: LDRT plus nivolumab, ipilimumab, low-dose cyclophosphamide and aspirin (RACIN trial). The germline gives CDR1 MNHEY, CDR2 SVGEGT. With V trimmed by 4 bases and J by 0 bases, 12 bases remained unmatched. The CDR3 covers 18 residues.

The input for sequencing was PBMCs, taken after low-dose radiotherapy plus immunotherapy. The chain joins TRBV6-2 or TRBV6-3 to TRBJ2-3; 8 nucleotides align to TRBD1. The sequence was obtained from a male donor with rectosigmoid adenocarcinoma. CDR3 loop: CASSFIHYRGTSTDTQYF. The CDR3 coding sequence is TGTGCCAGCAGTTTCATCCATTACAGGGGGACGAGCACAGATACGCAGTATTTT.